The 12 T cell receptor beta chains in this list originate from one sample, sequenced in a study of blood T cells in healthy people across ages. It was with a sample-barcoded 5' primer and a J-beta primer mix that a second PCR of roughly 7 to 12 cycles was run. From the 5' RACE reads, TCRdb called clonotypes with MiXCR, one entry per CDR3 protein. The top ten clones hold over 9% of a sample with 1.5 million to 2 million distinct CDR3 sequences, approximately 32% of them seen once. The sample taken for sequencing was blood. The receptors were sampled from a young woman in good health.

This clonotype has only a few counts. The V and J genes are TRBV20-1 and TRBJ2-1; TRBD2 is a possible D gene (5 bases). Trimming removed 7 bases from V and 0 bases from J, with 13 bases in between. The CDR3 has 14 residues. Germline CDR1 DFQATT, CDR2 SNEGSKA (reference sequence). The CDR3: CSGGGLSSYNEQFF. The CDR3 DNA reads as TGCAGTGGTGGCGGGCTGAGCTCCTACAATGAGCAGTTCTTC.

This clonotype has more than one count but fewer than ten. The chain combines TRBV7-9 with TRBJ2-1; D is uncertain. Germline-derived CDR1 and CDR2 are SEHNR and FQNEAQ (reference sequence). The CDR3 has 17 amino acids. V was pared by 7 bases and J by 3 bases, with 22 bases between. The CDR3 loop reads CASTPGIQGASYNEQFF. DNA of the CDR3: TGTGCCAGCACCCCCGGAATCCAAGGTGCTAGCTACAATGAGCAGTTCTTC.

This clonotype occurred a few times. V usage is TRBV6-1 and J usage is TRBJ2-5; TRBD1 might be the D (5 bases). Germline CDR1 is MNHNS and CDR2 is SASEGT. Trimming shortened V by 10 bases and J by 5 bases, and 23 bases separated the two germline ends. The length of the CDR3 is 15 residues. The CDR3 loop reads CATKTGSTSFETQYF. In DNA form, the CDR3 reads TGTGCCACCAAAACAGGATCTACAAGTTTCGAGACCCAGTACTTC.

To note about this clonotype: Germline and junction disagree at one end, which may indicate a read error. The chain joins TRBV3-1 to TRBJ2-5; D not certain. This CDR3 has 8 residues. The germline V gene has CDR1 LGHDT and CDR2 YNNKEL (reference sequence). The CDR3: CVSSQGYF. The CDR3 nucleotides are TGTGTCAGCAGCCAAGGGTACTTC.

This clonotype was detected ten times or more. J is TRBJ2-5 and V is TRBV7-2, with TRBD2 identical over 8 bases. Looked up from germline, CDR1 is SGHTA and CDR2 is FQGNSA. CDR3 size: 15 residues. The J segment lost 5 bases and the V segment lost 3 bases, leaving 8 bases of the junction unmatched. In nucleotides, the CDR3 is TGTGCCAGCAGCTTTTCGGCGGGGGGAATGGAGACCCAGTACTTC. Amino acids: CASSFSAGGMETQYF.

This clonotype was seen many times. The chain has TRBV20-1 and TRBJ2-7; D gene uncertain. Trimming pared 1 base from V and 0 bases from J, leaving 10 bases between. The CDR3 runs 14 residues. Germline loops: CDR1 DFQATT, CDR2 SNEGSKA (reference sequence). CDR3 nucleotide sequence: TGCAGTGCTAGAGGCAGGACCGGCTCCTACGAGCAGTACTTC. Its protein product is CSARGRTGSYEQYF.

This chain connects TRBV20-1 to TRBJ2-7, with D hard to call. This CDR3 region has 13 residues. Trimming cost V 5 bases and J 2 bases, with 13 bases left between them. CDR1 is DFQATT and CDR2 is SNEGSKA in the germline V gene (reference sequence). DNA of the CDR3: TGCAGTGCTCTCAGTCCCCTCCCCTACGAGCAGTACTTC. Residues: CSALSPLPYEQYF.

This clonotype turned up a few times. The CDR3, as DNA: TGTGCCAGCAGCTTCCGACAGGGCACCACAGATACGCAGTATTTT. This gives the protein CASSFRQGTTDTQYF. The chain uses TRBV7-2 and TRBJ2-3, with 7 bases that match TRBD1. The germline CDR1 and CDR2 sequences are SGHTA and FQGNSA. The CDR3 has 15 residues. V was pared by 3 bases and J by 2 bases, with 5 bases of the junction left unmatched.

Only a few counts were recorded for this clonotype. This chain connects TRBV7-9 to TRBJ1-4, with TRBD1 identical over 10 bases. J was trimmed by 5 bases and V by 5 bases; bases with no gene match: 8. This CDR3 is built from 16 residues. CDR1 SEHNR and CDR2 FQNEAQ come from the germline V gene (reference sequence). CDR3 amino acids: CASSPTDRGQNEKLFF. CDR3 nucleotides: TGTGCCAGCAGCCCAACTGACAGGGGGCAGAATGAAAAACTGTTTTTT.

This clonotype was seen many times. The DNA of the CDR3 is TGCGCCAGCAGCCTCTCCCTGAGGGCTCGTGAGCAGTTCTTC. Translated: CASSLSLRAREQFF. This rearrangement joins TRBV4-1 to TRBJ2-1; TRBD2 might be the D (5 bases). Germline V gene lookup returns CDR1 MGHRA and CDR2 YSYEKL. The ends were cut back, 4 bases at V and 9 bases at J, with 16 bases in the middle. CDR3 size: 14 residues.

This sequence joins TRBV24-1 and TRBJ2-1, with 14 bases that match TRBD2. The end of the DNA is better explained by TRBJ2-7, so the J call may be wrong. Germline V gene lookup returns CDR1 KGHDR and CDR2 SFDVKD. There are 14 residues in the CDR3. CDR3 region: CARLAGGDYNEQYF. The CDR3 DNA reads TGTGCCCGACTAGCGGGAGGGGACTACAATGAGCAGTACTTC.

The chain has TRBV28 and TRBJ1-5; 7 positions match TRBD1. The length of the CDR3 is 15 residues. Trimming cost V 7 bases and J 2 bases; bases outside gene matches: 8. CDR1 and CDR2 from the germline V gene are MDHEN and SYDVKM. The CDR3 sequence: CASTREGAGNQPQHF. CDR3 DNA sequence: TGTGCCAGCACCCGGGAGGGGGCTGGCAATCAGCCCCAGCATTTT.